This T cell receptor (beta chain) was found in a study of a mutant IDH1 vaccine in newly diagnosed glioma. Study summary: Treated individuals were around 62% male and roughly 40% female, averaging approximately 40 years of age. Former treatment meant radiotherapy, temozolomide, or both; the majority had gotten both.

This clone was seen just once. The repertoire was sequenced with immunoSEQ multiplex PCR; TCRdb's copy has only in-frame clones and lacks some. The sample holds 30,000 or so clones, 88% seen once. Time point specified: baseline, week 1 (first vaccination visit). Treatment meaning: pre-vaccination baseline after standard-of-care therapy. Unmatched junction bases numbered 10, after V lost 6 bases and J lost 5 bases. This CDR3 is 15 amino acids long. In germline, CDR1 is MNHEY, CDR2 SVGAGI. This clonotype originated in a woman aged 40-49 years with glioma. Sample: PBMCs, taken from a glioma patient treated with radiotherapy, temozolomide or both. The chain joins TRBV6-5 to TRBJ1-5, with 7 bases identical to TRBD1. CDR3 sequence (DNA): TGTGCCAGCAGACCTGACAGGGAGAGAGATCAGCCCCAGCATTTT. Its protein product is CASRPDRERDQPQHF.